This T cell receptor (beta chain) appears in the sequencing data of a study of blood T cell repertoires in COVID-19. For the study at large: COVID-19 samples collected from the United States, Italy and Spain covered acute and convalescent phases.

As handled by the study authors: Reference gene primer amplification gave estimated nucleated cell counts. Measured with immunoSEQ multiplex PCR; TCRdb has only the in-frame clones, and not every one. Clonal size and the V and J genes are those of that table, whereas D and trimming came from the DNA. The sample has tens of thousands of clones, nearly 90% seen once. The sample taken for sequencing was peripheral blood. The origin of this receptor is an elderly woman with active COVID-19.

DNA for the CDR3: TGTGCCACTAAGCGGGAGAAGGGTCGTGAGCAGTTCTTC. It specifies CATKREKGREQFF. The chain employs TRBV10-3 and TRBJ2-1; 8 bases are shared with TRBD2. This CDR3 region has 13 residues. Germline CDR1 is ENHRY and CDR2 is SYGVKD. V shed 10 bases and J 9 bases; nucleotides not matched to a gene: 11.